The 7 T cell receptor beta chains listed next were all sequenced from one sample in a study of immune characteristics of hereditary and idiopathic chronic pancreatitis. The pancreas tissue came from patients undergoing total pancreatectomy with islet autotransplantation. Measured with immunoSEQ multiplex PCR; TCRdb has only the in-frame clones, and not every one. The data show 1,500 to 2,000 clones, with 80% seen just once and around 7.7% held by the top ten. Material for sequencing was pancreas tissue with hereditary chronic pancreatitis. These receptors all stem from a human donor with chronic pancreatitis.

The CDR3: CASSLGRGTVNIQYF. The CDR3 region has the DNA TGTGCCAGCAGTTTAGGGCGGGGGACTGTTAACATTCAGTACTTC. This chain connects TRBV27 to TRBJ2-4, with 7 bases matching TRBD2. Germline-derived CDR1 and CDR2 are MNHEY and SMNVEV (reference sequence). The V gene end was trimmed by 2 bases and the J gene end by 7 bases; junction bases not matched to a gene: 8. The CDR3 runs to 15 residues.

The chain couples TRBV7-2 to TRBJ2-2; D gene uncertain. This CDR3 spans 15 amino acids. The V end lost 1 base, the J end lost 1 base, and 7 bases lay between the germline ends. The germline V gene encodes CDR1 SGHTA and CDR2 FQGNSA. Here the CDR3 reads CASSLVRQNTGELFF. CDR3 sequence (DNA): TGTGCCAGCAGCTTAGTTCGCCAGAACACCGGGGAGCTGTTTTTT.

V gene TRBV5-4 combines with J gene TRBJ2-5, with 9 bases identical to TRBD2. V lost 9 bases to trimming and J lost 5 bases; unmatched junction nucleotides: 14. The CDR3 contains 15 residues. Germline assignment: CDR1 SGHNT and CDR2 YYREEE (reference sequence). The CDR3 bases are TGTGCCACCTTTAGCGGGGGTTACTTAGGGGAGACCCAGTACTTC. It codes for CATFSGGYLGETQYF.

The chain has TRBV30 and TRBJ1-5; D unresolved. Deletions cut 0 bases from V and 7 bases from J, with 10 bases between. CDR3 size: 13 residues. The germline gives CDR1 GTSNPN, CDR2 SVGIG (reference sequence). The CDR3 DNA is TGTGCCTGGAGTGTGAACAGTCGGCAGCCCCAGCATTTT. Translation: CAWSVNSRQPQHF.

The V call is TRBV6-5, the J call TRBJ2-7, with D perhaps TRBD1 or TRBD2 (5 bases each). Germline loops: CDR1 MNHEY, CDR2 SVGAGI. Trimming cost V 5 bases and J 3 bases, with 17 bases left between them. This CDR3 has 15 residues. CDR3 in DNA: TGTGCCAGCAGTCCTCCTCGGGACGGGCACTACGAGCAGTACTTC. Its protein is CASSPPRDGHYEQYF.

This clone was seen only a few times. This chain connects TRBV2 to TRBJ1-5; 10 nucleotides match TRBD1. This CDR3 contains 15 residues. Germline CDR1 SNHLY, CDR2 FYNNEI. V lost 5 bases and J lost 1; bases outside the gene matches: 2. The CDR3 sequence is CASSPGQGSNQPQHF. In nucleotides, the CDR3 is TGTGCCAGCAGTCCGGGACAGGGGAGCAATCAGCCCCAGCATTTT.

The chain combines TRBV21-1 with TRBJ1-1; the table assigns TRBD1, which was not confirmed against the DNA. TRBV21-1 is reported as a pseudogene. The CDR3 consists of 16 residues. CDR3 nucleotide sequence: TGTGCCAGCAGCAAAGCTAGGGGACAGGGGGACACTGAAGCTTTCTTT. It encodes CASSKARGQGDTEAFF.